One sample yielded the 21 T cell receptor beta chains listed below, sequenced in a study of blood T cell repertoires in COVID-19. The repertoire was sequenced with immunoSEQ multiplex PCR; TCRdb's copy has only in-frame clones and lacks some. Here the sample spans around 300,000 clones, roughly nine tenths being singletons. The sequencing sample was made of PBMCs or T cells enriched from blood (not recorded which). The receptors here all came from a woman aged 18-35 years who had recovered from COVID-19.

V and J are TRBV11-2 and TRBJ1-2, with TRBD1 matching over 9 bases. Germline V gives CDR1 SGHAT, CDR2 FQNNGV. J lost 2 bases, V lost 5 bases, and 9 bases had no gene match. This CDR3 spans 16 amino acids. This CDR3 is CASSPTRTGVNYGYTF. In DNA, the CDR3 is TGTGCCAGCAGCCCGACGCGGACAGGGGTCAACTATGGCTACACCTTC. The whole variable domain, filled in from reference TRBV11-2 and TRBJ1-2, reads EAGVAQSPRYKIIEKRQSVAFWCNPISGHATLYWYQQILGQGPKLLIQFQNNGVVDDSQLPKDRFSAERLKGVDSTLKIQPAKLEDSAVYLCASSPTRTGVNYGYTFGSGTRLTVV.

The V and J genes are TRBV28 and TRBJ1-1; D call uncertain. The CDR3 has 15 amino acids. V lost 1 base and J 7 bases, leaving 16 bases between the germline ends. Germline V gene data show CDR1 as MDHEN and CDR2 as SYDVKM. The CDR3 is CASSLFGSRGGEAFF. The CDR3 coding sequence is TGTGCCAGCAGTTTATTTGGGTCCCGGGGTGGTGAAGCTTTCTTT. The variable domain in full, completed from reference TRBV28 and TRBJ1-1, reads DVKVTQSSRYLVKRTGEKVFLECVQDMDHENMFWYRQDPGLGLRLIYFSYDVKMKEKGDIPEGYSVSREKKERFSLILESASTNQTSMYLCASSLFGSRGGEAFFGQGTRLTVV.

CDR3 amino acids: CSVVAAASYEQYF. The CDR3 DNA reads TGCAGCGTTGTCGCGGCAGCCTCCTACGAGCAGTACTTC. This chain joins TRBV29-1 and TRBJ2-7; no clear D. The CDR3 has 13 residues. V lost 4 bases and J 0 bases, leaving 10 bases between the germline ends. Germline values: CDR1 SQVTM, CDR2 ANQGSEA.

V and J are TRBV9 and TRBJ1-4, with TRBD1 matching 7 bases. CDR1 is SGDLS, CDR2 YYNGEE, per germline. The CDR3 is 15 amino acids. J lost 4 bases, V lost 0 bases, and 3 bases had no gene match. The CDR3 region is CASSVAGTVNEKLFF. The CDR3 region has the DNA TGTGCCAGCAGCGTAGCGGGGACAGTTAATGAAAAACTGTTTTTT.

V gene TRBV24-1 combines with J gene TRBJ1-2; D is undetermined. Germline assignment: CDR1 KGHDR and CDR2 SFDVKD. The CDR3 consists of 11 residues. Trimming stripped 2 bases from V and 8 bases from J, with 5 bases between. The DNA for the CDR3 is TGTGCCACCAGTGATTACAGCGGCTACACCTTC. Residues: CATSDYSGYTF.

The chain joins TRBV28 to TRBJ1-3, with D possibly matching TRBD1 (6 bases). CDR3 length equals 13 residues. V was pared by 4 bases and J by 6 bases, with 10 bases between. Germline values: CDR1 MDHEN, CDR2 SYDVKM. The CDR3 here is CASSSQGINTIYF. Written as DNA, the CDR3 is TGTGCCAGCAGTTCACAGGGAATAAACACCATATATTTT.

There are many counts of this clone. This chain joins TRBV15 and TRBJ1-1; D is perhaps TRBD1 (6 bases). Trimming shortened V by 4 bases and J by 4 bases, and 10 bases separated the two germline ends. CDR1 is LNHNV, CDR2 YYDKDF, per germline (reference sequence). The CDR3 totals 13 residues. CDR3 DNA sequence: TGTGCCACCAGCACAACAGGGTCCACTGAAGCTTTCTTT. Protein sequence: CATSTTGSTEAFF. Based on the CDR3 plus reference TRBV15 and TRBJ1-1, the full variable domain is DAMVIQNPRYQVTQFGKPVTLSCSQTLNHNVMYWYQQKSSQAPKLLFHYYDKDFNNEADTPDNFQSRRPNTSFCFLDIRSPGLGDTAMYLCATSTTGSTEAFFGQGTRLTVV.

This chain uses TRBV6-5 with TRBJ2-5, with a tentative D call TRBD1 (5 bases). Trimming removed 5 bases from V and 4 bases from J, with 11 bases in between. CDR3 length equals 13 residues. The germline V gene has CDR1 MNHEY and CDR2 SVGAGI. The CDR3 bases are TGTGCCAGCAGTACCCAGGGCAGAGAGACCCAGTACTTC. It codes for CASSTQGRETQYF.

V is TRBV6-1 and J is TRBJ1-3, with D uncertain. The CDR3 spans 14 residues. The V and J ends lost 3 bases and 4 bases respectively, with 10 bases between them. Germline V gene sequence: CDR1 MNHNS, CDR2 SASEGT. In DNA, the CDR3 is TGTGCCAGCAGTGAGTCAGGTTGGGGAAACACCATATATTTT. It encodes CASSESGWGNTIYF.

V is TRBV5-1 and J is TRBJ1-2; no firm D call. Trimming shortened V by 4 bases and J by 4 bases, and 17 bases separated the two germline ends. Germline CDR1 reads SGHRS; CDR2 reads YFSETQ. The CDR3 is 15 residues long. The CDR3 spells CASSPNPNKSYGYTF. CDR3 DNA sequence: TGCGCCAGCAGCCCCAACCCTAATAAGTCCTATGGCTACACCTTC.

The chain's CDR3 is CASNRDTTNYGYTF. CDR3 in DNA: TGTGCCAGTAATAGGGACACTACTAACTATGGCTACACCTTC. V gene TRBV19 combines with J gene TRBJ1-2; perhaps TRBD1 as D (6 bases). This CDR3 contains 14 residues. Trimming took off 7 bases at V and 0 bases at J, with 12 bases between the two ends. Germline assignment: CDR1 LNHDA and CDR2 SQIVND (reference sequence).

This chain uses TRBV4-2 with TRBJ1-5; 8 bases line up with TRBD1. The CDR3 runs 15 residues. The germline gives CDR1 LGHNA, CDR2 YNFKEQ. V shed 7 bases, J shed 2 bases, and the junction held 7 bases outside the gene matches. CDR3 in amino acids: CASNHPGQGNQPQHF. The CDR3 DNA sequence: TGTGCCAGCAACCATCCGGGACAGGGCAATCAGCCCCAGCATTTT.

The V and J genes are TRBV5-1 and TRBJ2-3; 12 nucleotides align to TRBD2. V lost 3 bases, J lost 2 bases, and 7 bases stayed unmatched. The CDR3 sequence is 17 residues long. CDR1 and CDR2 (germline): SGHRS, YFSETQ. The DNA of the CDR3 is TGCGCCAGCAGCTCACCTAGCGGGGGGGCCTCCACAGATACGCAGTATTTT. This encodes CASSSPSGGASTDTQYF.

The chain employs TRBV5-4 and TRBJ1-1; 7 nucleotides match TRBD1. The CDR3 length is 14 residues. Germline V gives CDR1 SGHNT, CDR2 YYREEE (reference sequence). V shed 0 bases, J shed 4 bases, and the junction held 3 bases outside the gene matches. The CDR3 sequence is CASSLGQGGTEAFF. The CDR3 bases are TGTGCCAGCAGCTTGGGGCAGGGGGGCACTGAAGCTTTCTTT.

The chain combines TRBV3-1 (or the pseudogene TRBV3-2) with TRBJ1-3; D may be TRBD1 (5 bases). The V end was cut by 3 bases, the J end by 1 base, with 10 bases between. This CDR3 is built from 15 residues. Per the germline V gene, CDR1 is LGHDT and CDR2 is YNNKEL (reference sequence). This chain's CDR3 is CASSHIGGSGNTIYF. CDR3 nucleotide sequence: TGTGCCAGCAGCCACATTGGGGGGTCTGGAAACACCATATATTTT.

The V and J genes are TRBV5-4 and TRBJ2-5, with 11 nucleotides matching TRBD2. Germline trimming cut 1 base from V and 5 bases from J; bases unmatched to any gene: 13. Germline CDR1 is SGHNT and CDR2 is YYREEE (reference sequence). This CDR3 has 18 residues. The CDR3 sequence: CASSLRLAGGPSWETQYF. Here the CDR3 DNA reads TGTGCCAGCAGCTTGAGGTTAGCGGGGGGGCCGAGTTGGGAGACCCAGTACTTC.

In nucleotides, the CDR3 is TGTGCCACTGGACAGGGAAATCAGCCCCAGCATTTT. It encodes CATGQGNQPQHF. The chain has TRBV28 and TRBJ1-5; the match to TRBD1 covers 8 bases. The CDR3 is 12 residues long. Germline CDR1 is MDHEN and CDR2 is SYDVKM. The V gene end was trimmed by 10 bases and the J gene end by 4 bases; junction bases not matched to a gene: 3. Looking up the rest from reference TRBV28 and TRBJ1-5 gives the full variable domain: DVKVTQSSRYLVKRTGEKVFLECVQDMDHENMFWYRQDPGLGLRLIYFSYDVKMKEKGDIPEGYSVSREKKERFSLILESASTNQTSMYLCATGQGNQPQHFGDGTRLSIL.

In its sample, this clone was seen a few times. J is TRBJ2-1 and V is TRBV27; 9 bases are shared with TRBD2. CDR1 is MNHEY, CDR2 SMNVEV, per germline (reference sequence). V shed 2 bases, J shed 5 bases, and the junction held 4 bases outside the gene matches. The length of the CDR3 is 15 residues. CDR3 loop: CASSLAASGDNEQFF. The CDR3 DNA is TGTGCCAGCAGTTTAGCGGCTAGCGGGGACAATGAGCAGTTCTTC.

The V gene is TRBV29-1, the J gene TRBJ2-7; D possibly corresponds to TRBD2 (7 bases). The V end lost 5 bases, the J end lost 6 bases, and 17 bases lay between the germline ends. The CDR3 runs to 13 residues. Germline CDR1 SQVTM, CDR2 ANQGSEA. The CDR3 reads CSVFLGGAAEQYF. In DNA form, the CDR3 reads TGCAGCGTTTTTCTAGGGGGGGCCGCCGAGCAGTACTTC.

This clone was detected once. V is TRBV7-9 and J is TRBJ2-2; 9 bases line up with TRBD1. There are 16 residues in the CDR3. The germline gives CDR1 SEHNR, CDR2 FQNEAQ (reference sequence). The trim removed 7 bases at V and 2 bases at J, leaving 8 bases unmatched. The CDR3 loop reads CASIPRGQGNTGELFF. Written as DNA, the CDR3 is TGTGCCAGCATACCCCGGGGACAGGGTAACACCGGGGAGCTGTTTTTT.

This clone was counted a single time. This chain links TRBV28 with TRBJ2-7; 7 bases are shared with TRBD2. Germline V lookup: CDR1 MDHEN, CDR2 SYDVKM. The CDR3 sequence is 15 residues long. Trimming removed 7 bases from V and 2 bases from J; junction bases left unmatched: 11. The CDR3 nucleotides read TGTGCCAGCATTCCTTCACGGGGGGAGGCCTACGAGCAGTACTTC. Amino acids: CASIPSRGEAYEQYF.